This T cell receptor beta chain was observed in a study of T cell changes during pregnancy in multiple sclerosis (dated by TCRdb to between 2019 and 2020). For the study in its entirety: The study looked at changes in the T cell repertoire across pregnancy in women with multiple sclerosis.

CDR1 is given as LNHDA and CDR2 as SQIVND, both from the germline V gene (reference sequence). Deletion took 3 bases off V and 6 bases off J, with a span of 14 bases between the germline ends. The CDR3 has 15 amino acids, counting the end cysteine and phenylalanine. Kept here is only the CDR3 DNA, which spans 45 bases and is read in frame from base 1. Comments on this clone: No antigen is known for it. Base quality data are lacking; no much larger clone is found one base away.

The protocol used for the library was the immunoSEQ multiplex PCR assay. TCRdb took this table from immuneACCESS and kept in-frame rearrangements with V and J called. Such tables lack part of the clones; where checked against another copy, unresolved V genes explain under half of the gap, and the rest is unexplained. Across this sample there are approximately 97,000 clones, with approximately 90% seen only once. The leading ten clones occupy just over 0.75% of the sample. This receptor was obtained from a female donor in good health, enrolled as a control in a pregnancy study. The V and J genes are TRBV19 and TRBJ1-4, with the D gene not confidently named. The sample here was peripheral blood, taken in the second trimester of pregnancy. The nucleotides read TGTGCCAGTAGTATTAACGTCGGTCGAGATGAAAAACTGTTTTTT. It encodes CASSINVGRDEKLFF.